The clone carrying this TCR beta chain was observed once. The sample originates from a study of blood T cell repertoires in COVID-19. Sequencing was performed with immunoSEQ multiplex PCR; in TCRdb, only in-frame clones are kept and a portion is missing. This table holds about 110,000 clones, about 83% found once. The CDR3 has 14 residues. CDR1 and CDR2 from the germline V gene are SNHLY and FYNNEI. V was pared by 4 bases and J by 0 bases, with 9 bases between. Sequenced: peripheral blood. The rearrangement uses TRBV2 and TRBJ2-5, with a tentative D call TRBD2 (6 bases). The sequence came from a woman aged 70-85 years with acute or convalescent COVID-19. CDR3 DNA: TGTGCCAGCAGTGCCCGCGGGAACCAAGAGACCCAGTACTTC. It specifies CASSARGNQETQYF.